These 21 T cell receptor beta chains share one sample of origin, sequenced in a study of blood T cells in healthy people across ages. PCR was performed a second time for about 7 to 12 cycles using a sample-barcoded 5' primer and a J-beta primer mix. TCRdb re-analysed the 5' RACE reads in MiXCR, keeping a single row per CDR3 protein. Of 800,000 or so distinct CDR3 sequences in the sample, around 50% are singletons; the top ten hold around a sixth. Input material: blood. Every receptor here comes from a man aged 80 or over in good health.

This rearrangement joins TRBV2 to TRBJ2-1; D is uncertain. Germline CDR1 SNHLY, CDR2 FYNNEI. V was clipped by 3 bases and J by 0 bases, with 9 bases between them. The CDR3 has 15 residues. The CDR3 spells CASSDETPSYNEQFF. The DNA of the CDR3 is TGTGCCAGCAGTGATGAGACTCCCTCCTACAATGAGCAGTTCTTC.

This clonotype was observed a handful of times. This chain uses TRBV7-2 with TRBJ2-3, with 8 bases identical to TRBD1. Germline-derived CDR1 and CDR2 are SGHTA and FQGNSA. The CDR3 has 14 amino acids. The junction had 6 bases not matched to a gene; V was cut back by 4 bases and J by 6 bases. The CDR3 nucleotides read TGTGCCAGCAGCTATGACAGGGGAAGGGATACGCAGTATTTT. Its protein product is CASSYDRGRDTQYF.

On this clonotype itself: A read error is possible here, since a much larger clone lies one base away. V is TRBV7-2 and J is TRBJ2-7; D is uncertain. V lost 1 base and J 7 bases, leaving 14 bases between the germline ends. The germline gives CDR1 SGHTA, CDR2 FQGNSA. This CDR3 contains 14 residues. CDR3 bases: TGTGCCAGCAGCTTAGTTCCTAGACGGAATGAGCAGTACTTC. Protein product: CASSLVPRRNEQYF.

Written as DNA, the CDR3 is TGTGCCAGCAGCCAAACCAAAGGAACCTACGAGCAGTACTTC. This sequence encodes CASSQTKGTYEQYF. This chain uses TRBV12-3 or TRBV12-4 with TRBJ2-4; the D is unclear. The DNA matches TRBJ2-7 better at its end, which makes the J call doubtful. The CDR3 sequence is 14 residues long.

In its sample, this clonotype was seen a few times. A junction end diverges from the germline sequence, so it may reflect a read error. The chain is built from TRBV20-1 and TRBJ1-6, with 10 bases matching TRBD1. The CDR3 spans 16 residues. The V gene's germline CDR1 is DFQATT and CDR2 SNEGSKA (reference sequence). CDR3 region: CSARETGGFRNSPLHF. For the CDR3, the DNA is TGCAGCGCTAGAGAGACAGGGGGCTTTCGTAATTCACCCCTCCACTTT.

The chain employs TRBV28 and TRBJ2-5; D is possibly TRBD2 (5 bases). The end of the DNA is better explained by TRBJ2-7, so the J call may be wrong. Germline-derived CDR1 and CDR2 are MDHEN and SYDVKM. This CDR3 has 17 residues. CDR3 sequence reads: CASTIFPRAHNLYEQYF. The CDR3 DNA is TGTGCCAGCACCATATTCCCGAGGGCCCACAACCTATACGAGCAGTACTTC.

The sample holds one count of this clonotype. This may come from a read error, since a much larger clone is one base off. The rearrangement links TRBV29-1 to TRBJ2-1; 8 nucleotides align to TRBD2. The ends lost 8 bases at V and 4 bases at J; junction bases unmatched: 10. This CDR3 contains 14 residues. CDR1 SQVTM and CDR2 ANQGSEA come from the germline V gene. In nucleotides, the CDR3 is TGCAGCAAAAAGACGGGAGGGTCTTACAATGAGCAGTTCTTC. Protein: CSKKTGGSYNEQFF.

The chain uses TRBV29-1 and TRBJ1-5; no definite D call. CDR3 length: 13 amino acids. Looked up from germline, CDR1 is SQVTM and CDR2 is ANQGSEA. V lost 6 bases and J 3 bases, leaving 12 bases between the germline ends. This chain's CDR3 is CSVGERYNQPQHF. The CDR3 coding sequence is TGCAGCGTCGGAGAAAGGTACAATCAGCCCCAGCATTTT.

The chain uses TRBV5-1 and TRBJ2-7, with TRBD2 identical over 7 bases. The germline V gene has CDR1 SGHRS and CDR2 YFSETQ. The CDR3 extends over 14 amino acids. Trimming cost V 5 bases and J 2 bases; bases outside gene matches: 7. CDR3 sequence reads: CASRFRGGTYEQYF. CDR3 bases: TGCGCCAGCAGGTTTCGGGGAGGGACCTACGAGCAGTACTTC.

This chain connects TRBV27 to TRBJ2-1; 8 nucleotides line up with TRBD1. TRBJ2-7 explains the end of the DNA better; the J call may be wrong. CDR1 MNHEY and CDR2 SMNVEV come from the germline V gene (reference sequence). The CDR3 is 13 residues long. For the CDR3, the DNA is TGTGCCAGCGGGACAGGAACCTACAATGAGCAGTACTTC. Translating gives CASGTGTYNEQYF.

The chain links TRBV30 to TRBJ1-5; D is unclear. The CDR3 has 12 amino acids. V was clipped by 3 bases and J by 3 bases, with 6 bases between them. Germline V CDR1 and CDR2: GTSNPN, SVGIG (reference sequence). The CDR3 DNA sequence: TGTGCCTGGAGCGCAAACAATCAGCCCCAGCATTTT. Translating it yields CAWSANNQPQHF.

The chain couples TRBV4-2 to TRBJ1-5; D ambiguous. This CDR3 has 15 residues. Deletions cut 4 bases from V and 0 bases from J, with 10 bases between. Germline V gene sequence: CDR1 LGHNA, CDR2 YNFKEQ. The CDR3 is CASSPSFTSNQPQHF. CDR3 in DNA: TGTGCCAGCAGCCCGTCCTTTACTAGCAATCAGCCCCAGCATTTT.

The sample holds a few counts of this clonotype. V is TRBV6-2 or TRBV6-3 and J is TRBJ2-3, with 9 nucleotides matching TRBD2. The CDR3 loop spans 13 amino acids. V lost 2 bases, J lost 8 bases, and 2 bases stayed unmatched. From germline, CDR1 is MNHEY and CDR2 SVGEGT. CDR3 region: CASSYGGLATQYF. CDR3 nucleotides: TGTGCCAGCAGTTACGGGGGACTAGCTACGCAGTATTTT.

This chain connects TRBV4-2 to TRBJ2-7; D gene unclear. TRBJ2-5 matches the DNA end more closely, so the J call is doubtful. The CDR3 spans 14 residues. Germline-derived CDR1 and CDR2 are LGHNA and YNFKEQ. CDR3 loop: CASSRNDPGETQYF. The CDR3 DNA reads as TGTGCCAGCAGCCGCAATGACCCTGGTGAGACCCAGTACTTC.

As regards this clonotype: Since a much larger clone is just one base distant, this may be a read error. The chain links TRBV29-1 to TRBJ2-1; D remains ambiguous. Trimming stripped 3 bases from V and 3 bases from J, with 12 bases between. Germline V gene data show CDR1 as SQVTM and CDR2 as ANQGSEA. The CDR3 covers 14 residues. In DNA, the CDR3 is TGCAGCGTTGACGAACAATGGGACTACAATGAGCAGTTCTTC. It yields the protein CSVDEQWDYNEQFF.

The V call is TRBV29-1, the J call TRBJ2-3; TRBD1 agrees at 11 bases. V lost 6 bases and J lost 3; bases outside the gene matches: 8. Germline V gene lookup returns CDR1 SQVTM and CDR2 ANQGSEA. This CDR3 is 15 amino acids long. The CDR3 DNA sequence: TGCAGCGTCAGGACAGGGGGCGCGGTGACAGATACGCAGTATTTT. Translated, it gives CSVRTGGAVTDTQYF.

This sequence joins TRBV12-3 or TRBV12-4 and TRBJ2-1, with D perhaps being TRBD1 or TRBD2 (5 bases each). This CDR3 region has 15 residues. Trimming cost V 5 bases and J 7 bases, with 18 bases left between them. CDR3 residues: CASSPTGTGFNEQFF. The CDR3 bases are TGTGCCAGCAGTCCCACTGGGACGGGCTTTAATGAGCAGTTCTTC.

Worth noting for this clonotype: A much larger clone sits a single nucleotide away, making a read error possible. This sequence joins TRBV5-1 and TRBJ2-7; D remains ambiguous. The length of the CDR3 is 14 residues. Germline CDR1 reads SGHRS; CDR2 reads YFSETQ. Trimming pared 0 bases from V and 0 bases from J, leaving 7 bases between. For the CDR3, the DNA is TGCGCCAGCAGCTTGGCCACGACCTCCTACGAGCAGTACTTC. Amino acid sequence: CASSLATTSYEQYF. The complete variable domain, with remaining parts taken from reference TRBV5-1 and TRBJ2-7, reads KAGVTQTPRYLIKTRGQQVTLSCSPISGHRSVSWYQQTPGQGLQFLFEYFSETQRNKGNFPGRFSGRQFSNSRSEMNVSTLELGDSALYLCASSLATTSYEQYFGPGTRLTVT.

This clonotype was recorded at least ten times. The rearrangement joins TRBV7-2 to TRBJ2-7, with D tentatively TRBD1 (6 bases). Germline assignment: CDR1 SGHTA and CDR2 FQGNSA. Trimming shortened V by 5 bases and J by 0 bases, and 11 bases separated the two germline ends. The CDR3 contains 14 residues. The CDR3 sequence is CASSPGQTSYEQYF. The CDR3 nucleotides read TGTGCCAGCAGCCCCGGACAGACCTCCTACGAGCAGTACTTC. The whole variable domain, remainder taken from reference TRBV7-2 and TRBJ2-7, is GAGVSQSPSNKVTEKGKDVELRCDPISGHTALYWYRQSLGQGLEFLIYFQGNSAPDKSGLPSDRFSAERTGGSVSTLTIQRTQQEDSAVYLCASSPGQTSYEQYFGPGTRLTVT.

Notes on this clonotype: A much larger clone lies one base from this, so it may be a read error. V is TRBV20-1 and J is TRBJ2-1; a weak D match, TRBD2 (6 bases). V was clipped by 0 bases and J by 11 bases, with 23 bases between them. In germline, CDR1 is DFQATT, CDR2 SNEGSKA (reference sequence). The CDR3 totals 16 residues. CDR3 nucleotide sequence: TGCAGTGCTAGAGAGCGGGACGTCGGTCGACCTCATAAGCAGTTCTTC. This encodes CSARERDVGRPHKQFF.

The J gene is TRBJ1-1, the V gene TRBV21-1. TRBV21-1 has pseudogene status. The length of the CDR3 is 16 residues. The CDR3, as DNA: TGTGCCAGCAGCAAAGCGCTTGATGAGGGTTCCACTGAAGCTTTCTTT. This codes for CASSKALDEGSTEAFF.